These 20 T cell receptor beta chains originate from one sample sequenced in a study of blood T cell repertoires in COVID-19. Measured with immunoSEQ multiplex PCR; TCRdb has only the in-frame clones, and not every one. The sample includes about 380,000 clones, 85% of them seen just once. The sequenced sample was peripheral blood. These receptors came from a woman between 18 and 30 years old with acute or convalescent COVID-19.

This chain connects TRBV4-1 to TRBJ1-1, with 8 positions matching TRBD1. The V gene end was trimmed by 6 bases and the J gene end by 4 bases; junction bases not matched to a gene: 19. Germline V gene sequence: CDR1 MGHRA, CDR2 YSYEKL. The length of the CDR3 is 18 residues. CDR3 nucleotide sequence: TGCGCCAGCAGTCCGAACCGGGACAGGATCCCCAACCTCACTGAAGCTTTCTTT. This encodes CASSPNRDRIPNLTEAFF.

This clone was seen a handful of times. The J gene is TRBJ1-1, the V gene TRBV6-1, with a weak D call TRBD1 (5 bases). V was trimmed by 3 bases and J by 11 bases, leaving 10 bases between them. Germline CDR1 reads MNHNS; CDR2 reads SASEGT. This CDR3 is built from 11 residues. CDR3 DNA: TGTGCCAGCAGTGAGGCCAGGGCTGCTTTCTTT. Its protein product is CASSEARAAFF.

The rearrangement uses TRBV9 and TRBJ2-1; possible D gene TRBD2, 6 bases. Trimming shortened V by 6 bases and J by 9 bases, and 16 bases separated the two germline ends. Germline V gives CDR1 SGDLS, CDR2 YYNGEE. This CDR3 comprises 13 residues. CDR3 amino acids: CASTLNRESEQFF. CDR3 DNA sequence: TGTGCCAGCACCCTAAACCGGGAGTCTGAGCAGTTCTTC.

This CDR3 reads CASSQVAEPSYEQYF. In DNA, the CDR3 is TGTGCCAGCAGCCAAGTAGCAGAGCCCTCCTACGAGCAGTACTTC. The V call is TRBV4-2, the J call TRBJ2-7, with unresolved D. The CDR3 has 15 residues. Trimming shortened V by 1 base and J by 0 bases, and 10 bases separated the two germline ends. Germline CDR1 reads LGHNA; CDR2 reads YNFKEQ.

This chain uses TRBV29-1 with TRBJ2-2; TRBD2 matches 11 bases. CDR1 is SQVTM and CDR2 is ANQGSEA in the germline V gene. The CDR3 runs to 17 residues. V shed 7 bases, J shed 0 bases, and the junction held 10 bases outside the gene matches. DNA of the CDR3: TGCAGCGGGGGGACTAGCGGACTGTATCCGAACACCGGGGAGCTGTTTTTT. It specifies CSGGTSGLYPNTGELFF.

The chain links TRBV3-1 (or the pseudogene TRBV3-2) to TRBJ1-1; tentatively, D is TRBD1 (5 bases). Deletions cut 1 base from V and 14 bases from J, with 23 bases between. The germline gives CDR1 LGHDT, CDR2 YNNKEL (reference sequence). The CDR3 runs 15 residues. CDR3 bases: TGTGCCAGCAGCCAAGCCGCCGGGGGGATAGGGCGGTCGTTCTTT. Protein: CASSQAAGGIGRSFF.

The chain employs TRBV25-1 and TRBJ2-7, with 7 bases matching TRBD1. V dropped 7 bases and J dropped 0; count of bases not matched to a gene: 3. Germline V gene data show CDR1 as MGHDK and CDR2 as SYGVNS. The CDR3 is 13 amino acids. CDR3: CASTYRGSYEQYF. Here the CDR3 DNA reads TGTGCCAGCACCTACAGGGGCTCCTACGAGCAGTACTTC.

The chain joins TRBV5-4 to TRBJ2-5; tentatively, D is TRBD1 (6 bases). V lost 3 bases and J 5 bases, leaving 14 bases between the germline ends. The CDR3 runs 14 residues. The germline V gene encodes CDR1 SGHNT and CDR2 YYREEE (reference sequence). The CDR3 coding sequence is TGTGCCAGCAGCTCCCCCCGGACAGCGGAGACCCAGTACTTC. Amino acids: CASSSPRTAETQYF.

The chain has TRBV5-1 and TRBJ2-3; the D gene is possibly TRBD2 (6 bases). The CDR3 is 17 residues long. V lost 0 bases, J lost 6 bases, and 20 bases lay in between. Looked up from germline, CDR1 is SGHRS and CDR2 is YFSETQ. The CDR3 DNA reads as TGCGCCAGCAGCTTGGCCGGGGGTGGTAGATATTTGGATACGCAGTATTTT. It translates to CASSLAGGGRYLDTQYF.

The chain carries TRBV12-2 and TRBJ2-5; the D call in the table, TRBD1, was not verified against the DNA. TRBV12-2 is reported as a pseudogene. The CDR3 length is 18 residues. The CDR3 reads CASRLGREATGDQETQYF. DNA for the CDR3: TGTGCAAGTCGCTTAGGGAGGGAGGCGACAGGGGATCAAGAGACCCAGTACTTC.

The chain employs TRBV30 and TRBJ1-1; a weak D match, TRBD1 (5 bases). Trimming took 2 bases from V and 7 from J, leaving 8 bases between them. Germline CDR1 is GTSNPN and CDR2 is SVGIG (reference sequence). This CDR3 comprises 11 residues. Here the CDR3 reads CAWSPQGEAFF. In DNA, the CDR3 is TGTGCCTGGAGTCCGCAGGGTGAAGCTTTCTTT.

The rearrangement joins TRBV19 to TRBJ1-1, with TRBD1 as a possible D gene (5 bases). Between the trimmed V and J ends, which lost 5 bases and 7 bases, there was a span of 17 bases. The germline V gene has CDR1 LNHDA and CDR2 SQIVND (reference sequence). The CDR3 length is 14 residues. CDR3 DNA: TGTGCCAGTAGTTTCCCGGGGGGGTACAGTGAAGCTTTCTTT. Protein sequence: CASSFPGGYSEAFF. The entire variable domain, with the rest obtained from reference TRBV19 and TRBJ1-1, is as follows: DGGITQSPKYLFRKEGQNVTLSCEQNLNHDAMYWYRQDPGQGLRLIYYSQIVNDFQKGDIAEGYSVSREKKESFPLTVTSAQKNPTAFYLCASSFPGGYSEAFFGQGTRLTVV.

With respect to this clone: Other DNA sequences in the sample encode the same CDR3. The chain links TRBV5-1 to TRBJ2-3; D not resolved. The CDR3 is 15 amino acids. The V end lost 0 bases, the J end lost 3 bases, and 11 bases lay between the germline ends. Germline values: CDR1 SGHRS, CDR2 YFSETQ. CDR3 region: CASSLGARGTDTQYF. DNA for the CDR3: TGCGCCAGCAGCTTGGGTGCCAGAGGAACAGATACGCAGTATTTT.

The chain is built from TRBV6-5 and TRBJ2-3; 13 positions match TRBD2. The trim removed 5 bases at V and 4 bases at J, leaving 3 bases unmatched. Germline-derived CDR1 and CDR2 are MNHEY and SVGAGI. CDR3 size: 15 residues. The CDR3 DNA is TGTGCCAGCAGTACACTAGCGGGGGGGCCAGATACGCAGTATTTT. Amino acid sequence: CASSTLAGGPDTQYF.

The chain couples TRBV7-9 to TRBJ1-1, with no clear D. The length of the CDR3 is 15 residues. Per the germline V gene, CDR1 is SEHNR and CDR2 is FQNEAQ (reference sequence). Trimming removed 1 base from V and 4 bases from J, with 13 bases in between. CDR3 nucleotide sequence: TGTGCCAGCAGCTTAGTTTCTGGTTTCAGCACTGAAGCTTTCTTT. This gives the protein CASSLVSGFSTEAFF.

V is TRBV15 and J is TRBJ2-7; 7 bases fit TRBD1. Germline CDR1 LNHNV, CDR2 YYDKDF (reference sequence). This CDR3 has 15 amino acids. Unmatched junction bases numbered 6, after V lost 3 bases and J lost 1 base. This CDR3 is CATSRDRTSSYEQYF. The CDR3, as DNA: TGTGCCACCAGCAGGGACAGGACAAGTTCCTACGAGCAGTACTTC.

This clone showed up just a few times. V gene TRBV11-1 combines with J gene TRBJ2-1; D is unresolved. This CDR3 is built from 15 residues. Trimming removed 3 bases at V and 3 bases at J, with 12 bases between. Germline values: CDR1 SGHAT, CDR2 FQDESV (reference sequence). The CDR3 DNA follows: TGTGCCAGCAGCTTGGGCTTCAGTGGCTACAATGAGCAGTTCTTC. This encodes CASSLGFSGYNEQFF.

There are a few counts of this clone. The V and J genes are TRBV6-5 and TRBJ1-5; 7 positions agree with TRBD1. The V gene end was trimmed by 6 bases and the J gene end by 2 bases; junction bases not matched to a gene: 4. In germline, CDR1 is MNHEY, CDR2 SVGAGI. This CDR3 is built from 14 residues. CDR3 loop: CASSGDSGNQPQHF. The CDR3 DNA reads as TGTGCCAGCAGCGGGGACAGCGGCAATCAGCCCCAGCATTTT.

The chain carries TRBV30 and TRBJ1-1; 8 bases are a match to TRBD1. Germline lookup yields CDR1 GTSNPN and CDR2 SVGIG (reference sequence). This CDR3 has 14 amino acids. V was pared by 1 base and J by 5 bases, with 6 bases of the junction left unmatched. The CDR3 DNA follows: TGTGCCTGGAGTGCCCTGACAGGGGAGACTGAAGCTTTCTTT. The encoded protein is CAWSALTGETEAFF.

The chain couples TRBV28 to TRBJ2-1; the D is unclear. The V and J ends lost 8 bases and 7 bases respectively, with 12 bases between them. The germline gives CDR1 MDHEN, CDR2 SYDVKM. The CDR3 is made up of 12 amino acids. CDR3 nucleotides: TGTGCCAGCGGCCCTTCATATAATGAGCAGTTCTTC. Amino acid sequence: CASGPSYNEQFF.